Listed below are T cell receptor beta chains from one sample, sequenced in a study of PD-1 blockade in classical Hodgkin lymphoma. Profiling relied on immunoSEQ multiplex PCR, and the TCRdb table lists in-frame clones only, not all of them. The data show under 40,000 clones, about 80% seen once. The source was peripheral blood mononuclear cells (PBMCs), collected before the fourth cycle of nivolumab. These receptors were obtained from a human donor with classical Hodgkin lymphoma. Both conserved end residues are part of each CDR3. The order of the fields is CDR3 protein, CDR3 DNA, D gene, clone size, V gene, J gene. The D gene is left open where the match is weak. Expanded clones are given a class, and other clones once, few, many or no size at all.

CDR3: CASSFRQASGGYTF
DNA: TGTGCCAGCAGTTTTCGGCAGGCCTCGGGGGGCTACACCTTC
D: NA
size: NA
V: TRBV27
J: TRBJ1-2

CDR3: CASRGNSLASYNEQFF
DNA: TGTGCCAGTAGGGGAAATAGTCTCGCCTCCTACAATGAGCAGTTCTTC
D: NA
size: NA
V: TRBV19
J: TRBJ2-1

CDR3: CASSPDPGAKNIQYF
DNA: TGTGCCAGCAGCCCCGACCCCGGAGCCAAAAACATTCAGTACTTC
D: NA
size: NA
V: TRBV9
J: TRBJ2-4

CDR3: CSVAPGAAYEQYF
DNA: TGCAGCGTTGCCCCAGGGGCCGCCTACGAGCAGTACTTC
D: NA
size: NA
V: TRBV29-1
J: TRBJ2-7

CDR3: CASSQSPQGLRSPLHF
DNA: TGCGCCAGCAGCCAAAGTCCTCAGGGGCTCCGTTCACCCCTCCACTTT
D: NA
size: few
V: TRBV4-1
J: TRBJ1-6

CDR3: CASRSWEVTGGMFASSYNSPLHF
DNA: TGTGCAAGTCGCTCGTGGGAAGTAACAGGGGGAATGTTTGCGAGCTCCTATAATTCACCCCTCCACTTT
D: NA
size: NA
V: TRBV12-2
J: TRBJ1-6

CDR3: CSVAPEAGGRNEQFF
DNA: TGCAGCGTTGCCCCCGAAGCGGGGGGCCGCAATGAGCAGTTCTTC
D: TRBD2
size: NA
V: TRBV29-1
J: TRBJ2-1

CDR3: CASSFGTGRYIQYF
DNA: TGCGCCAGCAGCTTCGGGACAGGGAGGTACATTCAGTACTTC
D: TRBD1
size: few
V: TRBV5-1
J: TRBJ2-4

CDR3: CASSLGGLAGEGETQYF
DNA: TGTGCCAGCAGCTTAGGTGGGCTAGCGGGGGAGGGTGAGACCCAGTACTTC
D: TRBD2
size: NA
V: TRBV7-2
J: TRBJ2-5

CDR3: CASSFSLAGNEQFF
DNA: TGTGCCAGTAGTTTCTCCCTGGCGGGAAATGAGCAGTTCTTC
D: NA
size: NA
V: TRBV19
J: TRBJ2-1

CDR3: CASSQSSVLIGNTIYF
DNA: TGCGCCAGCAGTCAATCCTCCGTTCTAATAGGAAACACCATATATTTT
D: NA
size: NA
V: TRBV23-1
J: TRBJ1-3

CDR3: CASSYSPSGGNTEAFF
DNA: TGTGCCAGCAGTTACTCGCCCTCGGGGGGAAACACTGAAGCTTTCTTT
D: NA
size: NA
V: TRBV6-5
J: TRBJ1-1

CDR3: CASSPLGTEAFF
DNA: TGTGCCAGCAGCCCCCTAGGCACTGAAGCTTTCTTT
D: NA
size: NA
V: TRBV7-6
J: TRBJ1-1

CDR3: CASSETGGSYEQYF
DNA: TGTGCCAGCAGTGAGACAGGGGGCTCCTACGAGCAGTACTTC
D: TRBD1
size: once
V: TRBV6-1
J: TRBJ2-7

CDR3: CASSEASGISGNTIYF
DNA: TGTGCCAGCAGTGAAGCTTCAGGCATCTCTGGAAACACCATATATTTT
D: NA
size: NA
V: TRBV2
J: TRBJ1-3

CDR3: CASRLGRMNTEAFF
DNA: TGTGCCAGCAGACTGGGACGGATGAACACTGAAGCTTTCTTT
D: NA
size: NA
V: TRBV5-4
J: TRBJ1-1

CDR3: CASSILLAGASYEQYF
DNA: TGCGCCAGCAGTATTCTTTTAGCGGGGGCGTCCTACGAGCAGTACTTC
D: TRBD2
size: NA
V: TRBV10-2
J: TRBJ2-7

CDR3: CASSLRDRGRGEKLFF
DNA: TGTGCCAGCAGCCTCAGGGACAGGGGCAGGGGGGAAAAACTGTTTTTT
D: TRBD1
size: NA
V: TRBV7-6
J: TRBJ1-4

CDR3: CASSEAGGYGYTF
DNA: TGTGCCAGCAGTGAAGCGGGGGGATATGGCTACACCTTC
D: NA
size: NA
V: TRBV6-1
J: TRBJ1-2

CDR3: CASSRQGETQYF
DNA: TGTGCCAGCAGCCGACAGGGAGAGACCCAGTACTTC
D: TRBD1
size: NA
V: TRBV7-9
J: TRBJ2-5

CDR3: CASSQLRGPYEQYF
DNA: TGTGCCAGCAGCCAACTCAGGGGGCCGTACGAGCAGTACTTC
D: TRBD1
size: NA
V: TRBV14
J: TRBJ2-7

CDR3: CASSEFMAGLGRNTEAFF
DNA: TGTGCCAGCAGTGAATTTATGGCAGGACTGGGCAGGAACACTGAAGCTTTCTTT
D: NA
size: NA
V: TRBV6-4
J: TRBJ1-1

CDR3: CASSRTSGGGYEQFF
DNA: TGTGCCAGTAGCCGGACTAGCGGGGGGGGTTATGAGCAGTTCTTC
D: TRBD2
size: NA
V: TRBV19
J: TRBJ2-1

CDR3: CASSQNTGANVLTF
DNA: TGCGCCAGCAGCCAGAATACTGGGGCCAACGTCCTGACTTTC
D: NA
size: NA
V: TRBV5-1
J: TRBJ2-6

CDR3: CASTSGQGNTEAFF
DNA: TGTGCCAGTACCTCCGGACAGGGGAACACTGAAGCTTTCTTT
D: TRBD1
size: NA
V: TRBV19
J: TRBJ1-1

CDR3: CASSLMSGDIGELFF
DNA: TGTGCCAGCAGCTTAATGTCAGGCGATATCGGGGAGCTGTTTTTT
D: NA
size: NA
V: TRBV7-9
J: TRBJ2-2

CDR3: CASSEVTVVRTGELFF
DNA: TGCGCCAGCAGCGAAGTCACAGTAGTGCGAACCGGGGAGCTGTTTTTT
D: NA
size: NA
V: TRBV4-1
J: TRBJ2-2

CDR3: CATSRVIGSSYSGNTIYF
DNA: TGTGCCACCAGCAGAGTAATTGGATCGAGTTACTCTGGAAACACCATATATTTT
D: NA
size: NA
V: TRBV15
J: TRBJ1-3

CDR3: CASSLAQGSSYNSPLHF
DNA: TGTGCCAGCAGCTTGGCACAGGGGAGCTCCTATAATTCACCCCTCCACTTT
D: TRBD1
size: NA
V: TRBV5-4
J: TRBJ1-6

CDR3: CASRGGGSPYNEQFF
DNA: TGTGCCAGCAGGGGCGGGGGGAGCCCCTACAATGAGCAGTTCTTC
D: TRBD2
size: NA
V: TRBV6-5
J: TRBJ2-1

CDR3: CASRGYYEQYF
DNA: TGTGCCAGCAGAGGATACTACGAGCAGTACTTC
D: NA
size: NA
V: TRBV6-5
J: TRBJ2-7

CDR3: CASSWQGSGELFF
DNA: TGTGCCAGCAGTTGGCAAGGATCCGGGGAGCTGTTTTTT
D: NA
size: NA
V: TRBV6-6
J: TRBJ2-2

CDR3: CASSRIATGGRQETQYF
DNA: TGTGCCAGCAGCCGAATCGCGACAGGGGGCAGGCAAGAGACCCAGTACTTC
D: TRBD1
size: NA
V: TRBV5-4
J: TRBJ2-5

CDR3: CASSQSQGIQPQHF
DNA: TGTGCCAGCTCACAATCACAGGGGATCCAGCCCCAGCATTTT
D: TRBD1
size: NA
V: TRBV18
J: TRBJ1-5

CDR3: CASSQSQGNEQYF
DNA: TGTGCCAGCTCACAAAGTCAGGGAAACGAGCAGTACTTC
D: NA
size: NA
V: TRBV18
J: TRBJ2-7

CDR3: CASSSKKEETQYF
DNA: TGTGCTAGCAGCTCGAAAAAGGAAGAGACCCAGTACTTC
D: NA
size: NA
V: TRBV7-7
J: TRBJ2-5

CDR3: CASSLVFTAYTQYF
DNA: TGTGCCAGCAGCTTAGTATTCACAGCATATACGCAGTATTTT
D: NA
size: NA
V: TRBV7-2
J: TRBJ2-3

CDR3: CAWRDGYGYTF
DNA: TGTGCCTGGAGGGACGGCTATGGCTACACCTTC
D: NA
size: NA
V: TRBV30
J: TRBJ1-2

CDR3: CSVENLKSGTEAFF
DNA: TGCAGCGTTGAGAATTTGAAATCGGGAACTGAAGCTTTCTTT
D: NA
size: NA
V: TRBV29-1
J: TRBJ1-1

CDR3: CASSTGTGAEQYF
DNA: TGTGCCAGCAGTACCGGAACAGGGGCCGAGCAGTACTTC
D: TRBD1
size: NA
V: TRBV7-6
J: TRBJ2-7

CDR3: CASSFSGQEGSSPLHF
DNA: TGCGCCAGCAGCTTCTCCGGACAGGAGGGCTCTTCACCCCTCCACTTT
D: TRBD1
size: few
V: TRBV5-1
J: TRBJ1-6

CDR3: CASSVAGSTDTQYF
DNA: TGTGCCAGCAGCGTAGCCGGTAGCACAGATACGCAGTATTTT
D: NA
size: few
V: TRBV9
J: TRBJ2-3

CDR3: CASSEHAHTGNTIYF
DNA: TGTGCCAGCTCCGAACACGCACACACTGGAAACACCATATATTTT
D: NA
size: NA
V: TRBV9
J: TRBJ1-3

CDR3: CASSWDKYYEQYF
DNA: TGTGCCAGCAGCTGGGACAAATACTACGAGCAGTACTTC
D: NA
size: few
V: TRBV7-3
J: TRBJ2-7

CDR3: CSVGDRGNYEQYF
DNA: TGCAGCGTCGGGGACAGGGGAAACTACGAGCAGTACTTC
D: TRBD1
size: NA
V: TRBV29-1
J: TRBJ2-7

CDR3: CASRDDVTGELFF
DNA: TGTGCCAGCAGAGATGACGTTACCGGGGAGCTGTTTTTT
D: NA
size: NA
V: TRBV7-6
J: TRBJ2-2

CDR3: CASSRREGYYEQYF
DNA: TGTGCCAGCAGCCGCCGGGAGGGATACTACGAGCAGTACTTC
D: TRBD2
size: NA
V: TRBV14
J: TRBJ2-7

CDR3: CASSRASGPNYEQYF
DNA: TGTGCCAGCAGCCGGGCTAGCGGGCCCAACTACGAGCAGTACTTC
D: TRBD2
size: NA
V: TRBV4-2
J: TRBJ2-7

CDR3: CASSLAMDTQYF
DNA: TGTGCCAGCAGCCTAGCGATGGATACGCAGTATTTT
D: NA
size: NA
V: TRBV6-6
J: TRBJ2-3

CDR3: CASSLGGVSYGYTF
DNA: TGCGCCAGCAGCTTGGGGGGTGTGAGCTATGGCTACACCTTC
D: NA
size: NA
V: TRBV5-1
J: TRBJ1-2

CDR3: CASSQEVAGEFEQYF
DNA: TGCGCCAGCAGCCAAGAAGTGGCAGGGGAGTTCGAGCAGTACTTC
D: NA
size: NA
V: TRBV4-1
J: TRBJ2-7

CDR3: CASSHGDRPPATNEKLFF
DNA: TGCGCCAGCAGCCACGGGGACAGGCCACCCGCAACTAATGAAAAACTGTTTTTT
D: TRBD1
size: once
V: TRBV4-1
J: TRBJ1-4

CDR3: CASSYGDSGNTIYF
DNA: TGTGCCAGCAGTTACGGGGACTCTGGAAACACCATATATTTT
D: NA
size: NA
V: TRBV6-5
J: TRBJ1-3

CDR3: CAISAGTGGEQYF
DNA: TGTGCCATCAGCGCCGGGACAGGGGGCGAGCAGTACTTC
D: TRBD1
size: NA
V: TRBV10-3
J: TRBJ2-7

CDR3: CASSLFRVNTEAFF
DNA: TGTGCCAGCAGTTTATTCAGGGTTAACACTGAAGCTTTCTTT
D: NA
size: few
V: TRBV28
J: TRBJ1-1

CDR3: CASSEYAGSVDTEAFF
DNA: TGTGCCAGCAGTGAATACGCAGGGTCGGTGGACACTGAAGCTTTCTTT
D: NA
size: few
V: TRBV25-1
J: TRBJ1-1